One sample yielded the 5 T cell receptor beta chains listed below, sequenced in a study of T-cell memory formation after mild COVID-19. TCRdb re-derived calls from the 5' RACE reads in MiXCR, one entry per CDR3 protein. The sample includes under 110,000 distinct CDR3 sequences, under 15% of them seen just once. The sequenced sample consisted of PBMCs or a T cell subset sorted from them (not recorded which). The receptor set was obtained from an adult woman who had mild COVID-19 (a few samples of this study predate the infection). Cell type and time point are not known.

The gene calls are TRBV7-9 and TRBJ1-2, with TRBD1 matching over 8 bases. Germline V CDR1 and CDR2: SEHNR, FQNEAQ (reference sequence). The CDR3 is 14 amino acids. Unmatched junction bases numbered 5, after V lost 3 bases and J lost 5 bases. The CDR3 nucleotides read TGTGCCAGCAGCTTGGACAGGGAGAGGTATGGCTACACCTTC. This sequence encodes CASSLDRERYGYTF.

Only a few counts were recorded for this clonotype. V gene TRBV29-1 combines with J gene TRBJ2-7; 7 bases map to TRBD1. The V gene end was trimmed by 3 bases and the J gene end by 2 bases; junction bases not matched to a gene: 4. This CDR3 spans 13 amino acids. In germline, CDR1 is SQVTM, CDR2 ANQGSEA. CDR3 protein: CSVEGTVAYEQYF. CDR3 nucleotides: TGCAGCGTTGAGGGGACAGTGGCCTACGAGCAGTACTTC.

This clonotype was counted a few times. J is TRBJ1-1 and V is TRBV12-3 or TRBV12-4, with 9 bases lining up with TRBD1. V lost 6 bases, J lost 2 bases, and 7 bases stayed unmatched. The length of the CDR3 is 15 residues. The CDR3 bases are TGTGCCAGCAGCCGTTGGACAGGGGCTAACACTGAAGCTTTCTTT. As protein: CASSRWTGANTEAFF.

This clonotype was counted only a few times. V is TRBV2 and J is TRBJ2-1, with D possibly TRBD2 on 5 matching bases. Trimming stripped 5 bases from V and 0 bases from J, with 11 bases between. This CDR3 comprises 15 residues. CDR1 and CDR2 from the germline V gene are SNHLY and FYNNEI. The CDR3: CASSFLAGSYNEQFF. For the CDR3, the DNA is TGTGCCAGCAGTTTCCTTGCGGGCTCCTACAATGAGCAGTTCTTC. The whole variable domain, remainder taken from reference TRBV2 and TRBJ2-1, is EPEVTQTPSHQVTQMGQEVILRCVPISNHLYFYWYRQILGQKVEFLVSFYNNEISEKSEIFDDQFSVERPDGSNFTLKIRSTKLEDSAMYFCASSFLAGSYNEQFFGPGTRLTVL.

V is TRBV4-1 and J is TRBJ1-2; 7 bases match TRBD1. The V gene's germline CDR1 is MGHRA and CDR2 YSYEKL. The V gene end was trimmed by 1 base and the J gene end by 4 bases; junction bases not matched to a gene: 9. CDR3 size: 16 residues. CDR3 coding DNA: TGCGCCAGCAGCCAAGTTGTTGGACAGGATGTCTATGGCTACACCTTC. It encodes CASSQVVGQDVYGYTF.